One TCR beta chain is described in this entry. No antigen is known for it. This sample stems from a study of T cell repertoires in cytomegalovirus infection. Study-wide context: Indications of both CMV infection and matching HLA type were provided by public TCR beta signatures. Broader study findings: Carriers of CMV plus the relevant HLA were identified by cumulative public TCR beta family frequency.

Per the germline V gene, CDR1 is SGHRS and CDR2 is YFSETQ. This CDR3 has 16 amino acids. Losses at the gene ends were 4 bases for V and 0 bases for J; bases not matched to a gene: 7. MiXCR, applied by TCRdb to the reads, yields one record per CDR3 protein. The sample carries some 130,000 distinct CDR3 sequences, 7% to 9.5% recorded once. V and J are TRBV5-1 and TRBJ1-3; TRBD1 matches 7 bases. The clonotype originates from a human donor in good health (CMV status not recorded). Some clones in this sample may be carry-over from other donors' samples. Sequenced sample: PBMCs. The CDR3 nucleotides are TGCGCCAGCAGCCCTAGGGACAGTTCCTCTGGAAACACCATATATTTT. The encoded protein is CASSPRDSSSGNTIYF.